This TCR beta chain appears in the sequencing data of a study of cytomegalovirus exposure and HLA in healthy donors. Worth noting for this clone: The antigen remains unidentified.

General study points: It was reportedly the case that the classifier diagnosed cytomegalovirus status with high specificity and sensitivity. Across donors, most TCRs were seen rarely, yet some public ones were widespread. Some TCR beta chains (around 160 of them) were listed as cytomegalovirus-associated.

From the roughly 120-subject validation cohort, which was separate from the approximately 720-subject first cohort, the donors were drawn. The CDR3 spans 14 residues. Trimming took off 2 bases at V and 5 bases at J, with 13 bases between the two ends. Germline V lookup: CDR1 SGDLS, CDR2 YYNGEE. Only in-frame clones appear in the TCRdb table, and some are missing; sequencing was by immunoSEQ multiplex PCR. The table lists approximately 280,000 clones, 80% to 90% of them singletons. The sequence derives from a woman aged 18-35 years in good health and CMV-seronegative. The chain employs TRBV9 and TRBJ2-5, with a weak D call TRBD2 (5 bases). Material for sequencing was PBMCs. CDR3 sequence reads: CASSVEDLRETQYF. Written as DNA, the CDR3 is TGTGCCAGCAGCGTCGAGGACTTGAGGGAGACCCAGTACTTC.